This T cell receptor (beta chain) was sequenced for a study of cytomegalovirus exposure and HLA in healthy donors. The V end was cut by 4 bases, the J end by 3 bases, with 14 bases between. The CDR3 has 14 amino acids. Germline lookup yields CDR1 SGHDT and CDR2 YYEEEE. Vbeta (60) and Jbeta (13) primers were used in the PCR. TCRdb keeps only in-frame clones here, not all; method: immunoSEQ multiplex PCR. This sample has roughly 120,000 clones, with around 76% found just once. The clonotype originates from a man between 60 and 70 years old in good health and CMV-seropositive. The rearrangement joins TRBV5-6 to TRBJ2-7; D possibly corresponds to TRBD2 (6 bases). Sample: PBMCs. The DNA of the CDR3 is TGTGCCAGCAGCCAGGGACTTGACTTCTACGAGCAGTACTTC. Encoded protein: CASSQGLDFYEQYF.